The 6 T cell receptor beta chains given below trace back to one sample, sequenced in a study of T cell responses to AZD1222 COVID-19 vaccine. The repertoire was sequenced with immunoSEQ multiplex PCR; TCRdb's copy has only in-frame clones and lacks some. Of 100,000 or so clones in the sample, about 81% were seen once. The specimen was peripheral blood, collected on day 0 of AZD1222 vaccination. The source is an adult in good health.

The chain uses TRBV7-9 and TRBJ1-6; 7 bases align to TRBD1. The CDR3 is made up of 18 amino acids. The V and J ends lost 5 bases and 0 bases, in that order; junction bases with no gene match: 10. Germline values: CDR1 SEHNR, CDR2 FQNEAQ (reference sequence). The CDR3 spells CASSRRRQGTSYNSPLHF. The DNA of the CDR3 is TGTGCCAGCAGCCGACGGCGACAGGGTACCTCCTATAATTCACCCCTCCACTTT.

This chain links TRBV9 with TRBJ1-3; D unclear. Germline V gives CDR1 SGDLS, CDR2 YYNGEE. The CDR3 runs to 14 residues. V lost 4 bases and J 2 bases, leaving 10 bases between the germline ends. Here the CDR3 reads CASSYGSPGNTIYF. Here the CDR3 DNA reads TGTGCCAGCAGCTACGGAAGTCCTGGAAACACCATATATTTT. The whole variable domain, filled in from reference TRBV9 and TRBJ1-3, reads DSGVTQTPKHLITATGQRVTLRCSPRSGDLSVYWYQQSLDQGLQFLIQYYNGEERAKGNILERFSAQQFPDLHSELNLSSLELGDSALYFCASSYGSPGNTIYFGEGSWLTVV.

The CDR3 DNA is TGTGCCAGTAGTGGACAGGGAGGGGGTCAGCCCCAGCATTTT. Protein: CASSGQGGGQPQHF. The chain recombines TRBV19 with TRBJ1-5, with 8 nucleotides matching TRBD1. After removal of 5 bases from V and 6 bases from J, the junction contained 6 bases not matched to a gene. Germline CDR1 is LNHDA and CDR2 is SQIVND (reference sequence). The CDR3 runs 14 residues.

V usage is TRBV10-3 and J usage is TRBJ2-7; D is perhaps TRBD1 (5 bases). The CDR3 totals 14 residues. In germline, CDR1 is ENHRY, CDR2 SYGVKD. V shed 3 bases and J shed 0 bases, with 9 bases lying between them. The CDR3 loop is CAISETTVSYEQYF. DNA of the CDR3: TGTGCCATCAGTGAAACGACAGTCTCCTACGAGCAGTACTTC.

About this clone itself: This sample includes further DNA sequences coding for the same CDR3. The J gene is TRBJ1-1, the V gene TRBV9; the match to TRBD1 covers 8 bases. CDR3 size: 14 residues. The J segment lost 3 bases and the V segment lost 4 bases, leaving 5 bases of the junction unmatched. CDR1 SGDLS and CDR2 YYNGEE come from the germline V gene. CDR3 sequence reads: CASSSGTGDTEAFF. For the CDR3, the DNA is TGTGCCAGCAGCTCAGGGACAGGCGACACTGAAGCTTTCTTT.

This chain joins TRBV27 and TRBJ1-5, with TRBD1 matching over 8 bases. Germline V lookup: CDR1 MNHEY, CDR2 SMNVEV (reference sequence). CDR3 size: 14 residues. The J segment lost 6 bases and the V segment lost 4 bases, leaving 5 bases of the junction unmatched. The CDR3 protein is CASSSRTGSQPQHF. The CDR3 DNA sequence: TGTGCCAGCAGTTCGCGGACAGGGAGTCAGCCCCAGCATTTT.